This entry describes one T cell receptor (beta chain). Antigen: not known. This sample is part of a study of cytomegalovirus exposure and HLA in healthy donors. Primers included in the PCR were 60 Vbeta and 13 Jbeta primers. The protocol was immunoSEQ multiplex PCR, while the TCRdb copy is restricted to in-frame clones and leaves out a portion. The sample lists over 150,000 clones, 65% to 90% seen once, with about 10% in the top ten. The study's findings and limits: A later analysis found most CMV-associated TCR beta chains apparently HLA-restricted. Investigators reported 150 to 200 TCR beta chains as tied to cytomegalovirus. In an earlier analysis, most TCR beta V segments were productive about 87% or about 30% of the time. The Asian-associated ancestry cluster reportedly had fewer N-insertions than the approximately 700-donor mean in a later analysis.

CDR1 is PRHDT and CDR2 is FYEKMQ in the germline V gene (reference sequence). With 5 bases clipped from V and 13 bases from J, the junction kept 8 bases outside the gene matches. There are 14 residues in the CDR3. The clonotype was recovered from a man between 45 and 60 years old in good health and CMV-seropositive. The specimen was PBMCs. This rearrangement joins TRBV13 to TRBJ2-2; 12 bases line up with TRBD2. The CDR3 nucleotides read TGTGCCAGCAGCCAGGGACTAGCGGGCGTGCGGCTGTTTTTT. Its protein product is CASSQGLAGVRLFF.